The source of this TCR beta chain is a study of cytomegalovirus exposure and HLA in healthy donors. The primer mix had 60 Vbeta and 13 Jbeta primers. As handled by the study authors: In a later analysis, the count reached about 75 million unique TCR beta chains, with roughly 9.9 million shared. The method was immunoSEQ multiplex PCR; TCRdb's version includes in-frame clones alone and lacks a portion of them. Clone size and V and J calls were adopted from that table, with D and trimming inferred from the DNA. The sample consists of 150,000 to 250,000 clones, around 74% of them appearing once. Study-wide results and limits: Three CMV-associated chains proved CMV antigen-specific in vitro. When a later analysis compared HLA-associated TCR beta chains with equally common others, the HLA-associated chains turned out to be more clonally expanded and to have lower generation probabilities. There were some V segments, including TRBV6-2 and TRBV6-3, excluded as indistinguishable.

Note on this clone: As yet, its antigen is unknown.

Germline CDR1 and CDR2: SGHTA and FQGNSA. V lost 5 bases, J lost 8 bases, and 28 bases lay in between. This CDR3 comprises 18 residues. The TCR sequence derives from a girl aged 5 to 17 in good health and CMV-seropositive. The specimen sequenced was PBMCs. The V call is TRBV7-2, the J call TRBJ2-1; TRBD2 might be the D (6 bases). This chain's CDR3 is CASSPRPTWAGWVDEQFF. The DNA for the CDR3 is TGTGCCAGCAGCCCTAGGCCTACGTGGGCGGGGTGGGTAGATGAGCAGTTCTTC.